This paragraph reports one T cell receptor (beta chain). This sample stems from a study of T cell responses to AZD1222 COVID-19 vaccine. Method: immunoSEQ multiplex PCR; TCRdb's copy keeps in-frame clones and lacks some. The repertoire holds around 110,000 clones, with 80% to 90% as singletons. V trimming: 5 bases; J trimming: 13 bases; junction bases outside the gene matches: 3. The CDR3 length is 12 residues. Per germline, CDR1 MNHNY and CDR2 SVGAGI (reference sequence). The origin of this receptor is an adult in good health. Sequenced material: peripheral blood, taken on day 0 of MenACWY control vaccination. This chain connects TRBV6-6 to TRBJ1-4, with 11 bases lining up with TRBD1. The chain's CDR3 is CASSGQGAGLFF. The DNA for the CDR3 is TGTGCCAGCAGTGGACAGGGGGCGGGACTGTTTTTT.